These 5 T cell receptor delta chains were all obtained from the same sample, sequenced in a study of γδ T cells in repeated Plasmodium falciparum infection. Gammadelta T cells were flow-sorted from PBMC into Vgamma9/Vdelta2+ and Vdelta2-negative populations for bulk analysis. TCRdb fed the multiplex PCR reads to CATT. The data hold more than 70,000 delta-chain clones, with over 0.75% observed a single time. The sample consisted of gamma-delta T cells from blood. Source of these receptors: a pool of human donors (malaria-infected and uninfected, not separated).

This chain joins TRDV1 and TRDJ1, with TRDD3 identical over 12 bases. No J gene is reported in TCRdb; it was inferred here by comparing the DNA with germline. The CDR3 extends over 29 amino acids. Looked up from germline, CDR1 is TSWWSYY and CDR2 is QGS. J was trimmed by 0 bases and V by 3 bases; bases with no gene match: 41. This CDR3 is CALGEVLGYLLPPPWTYWGIHGDTDKLIF. The CDR3 DNA sequence: TGTGCTCTTGGGGAGGTATTGGGGTACCTCCTTCCCCCGCCCTGGACGTACTGGGGGATACATGGGGACACCGATAAACTCATCTTT.

This clone has more than one count but fewer than ten. A far larger clone lies a single base away; this is likely a read error. This CDR3 is also generated by other DNA sequences in the sample. The V call is TRDV1, the J call TRDJ1; 7 nucleotides line up with TRDD2. The J gene, not given by TCRdb, was assigned here from a germline match of the nucleotide sequence. The CDR3 contains 22 residues. Germline V gene lookup returns CDR1 TSWWSYY and CDR2 QGS. This CDR3 is CALGELIPTAGTPSKYTDKLIF. The CDR3 coding sequence is TGTGCTCTTGGGGAACTTATTCCTACGGCTGGGACACCGTCGAAGTACACTGATAAACTCATCTTT.

This clone was observed at least ten times. This DNA's translation and the protein TCRdb lists, from a much larger clone, do not match at residue 15, likely due to a read error; the protein shown is translated from the DNA. J is TRDJ1 and V is TRDV2, with TRDD3 matching over 12 bases. The CDR3 length is 17 residues. Per germline, CDR1 GEAIGNYY and CDR2 EKD. In DNA form, the CDR3 reads TGTGCCTGTCAACCCTGGGGGATACGCCCGGATTCCGATAAACCCATCTTT. This codes for CACQPWGIRPDSDKPIF.

This clone was counted ten times or more. The chain combines TRDV2 with TRDJ4; 9 bases are a match to TRDD3. This CDR3 has 16 residues. Germline CDR1 is GEAIGNYY and CDR2 is EKD. V lost 0 bases, J lost 0 bases, and 7 bases stayed unmatched. CDR3 in amino acids: CACDTGITGGARPLIF. The CDR3 bases are TGTGCCTGTGACACCGGGATAACTGGGGGAGCCAGACCCCTGATCTTT.

The sample holds a few counts of this clone. A read error likely explains why the TCRdb protein, taken from a much larger clone, differs from this DNA's translation at residue 3; the protein shown is translated from the DNA. The gene calls are TRDV2 and TRDJ1; 10 nucleotides match TRDD3. TCRdb records no J gene; here it was assigned by comparing the DNA to germline. CDR3 length: 22 amino acids. The germline V gene encodes CDR1 GEAIGNYY and CDR2 EKD. Here the CDR3 DNA reads TGTGCCTATGACACCATTACTGGGGGATTGATAAAGCTACCGAATTACACCGATAAACTCATCTTT. Translated: CAYDTITGGLIKLPNYTDKLIF.